The 24 T cell receptor beta chains below come from one sample, sequenced in a study of blood T cell repertoires in COVID-19. The method was immunoSEQ multiplex PCR; TCRdb's version includes in-frame clones alone and lacks a portion of them. The sample contains 50,000 to 75,000 clones, around 77% of which appear only once. Material: peripheral blood. The receptors were gathered from an older man with active or convalescent COVID-19.

The chain combines TRBV6-5 with TRBJ1-6; D gene uncertain. In germline, CDR1 is MNHEY, CDR2 SVGAGI. This CDR3 comprises 14 residues. Trimming pared 2 bases from V and 7 bases from J, leaving 9 bases between. The CDR3 DNA follows: TGTGCCAGCAGTTACGACAAGCGGAATTCACCCCTCCACTTT. Its translation: CASSYDKRNSPLHF.

This rearrangement joins TRBV5-1 to TRBJ2-1, with 8 bases fitting TRBD2. The CDR3 sequence is 15 residues long. V lost 3 bases to trimming and J lost 6 bases; unmatched junction nucleotides: 8. Germline CDR1 reads SGHRS; CDR2 reads YFSETQ. The CDR3 nucleotides read TGCGCCAGCAGCTGGCTAGCGGGTGAGAGCAATGAGCAGTTCTTC. Amino acids: CASSWLAGESNEQFF. The full variable domain, in which reference TRBV5-1 and TRBJ2-1 provide the parts outside the CDR3, is KAGVTQTPRYLIKTRGQQVTLSCSPISGHRSVSWYQQTPGQGLQFLFEYFSETQRNKGNFPGRFSGRQFSNSRSEMNVSTLELGDSALYLCASSWLAGESNEQFFGPGTRLTVL.

The chain joins TRBV18 to TRBJ2-5; the match to TRBD1 covers 12 bases. With 3 bases clipped from V and 5 bases from J, the junction kept 4 bases outside the gene matches. The germline V gene encodes CDR1 KGHSH and CDR2 LQKENI. This CDR3 region has 15 residues. The chain's CDR3 is CASSPGQGAAETQYF. The DNA for the CDR3 is TGTGCCAGCTCACCGGGACAGGGGGCCGCGGAGACCCAGTACTTC.

The rearrangement uses TRBV5-1 and TRBJ1-6, with 9 bases fitting TRBD1. Per the germline V gene, CDR1 is SGHRS and CDR2 is YFSETQ. This CDR3 comprises 17 residues. V shed 4 bases, J shed 9 bases, and the junction held 14 bases outside the gene matches. CDR3 residues: CASSPKLTTGGTSPLHF. Written as DNA, the CDR3 is TGCGCCAGCAGCCCCAAACTAACGACAGGGGGAACTTCACCCCTCCACTTT.

This clone was seen a single time. The chain is built from TRBV6-2 or TRBV6-3 and TRBJ2-3, with 14 nucleotides matching TRBD2. Per germline, CDR1 MNHEY and CDR2 SVGEGT. Germline trimming cut 5 bases from V and 4 bases from J; bases unmatched to any gene: 11. The CDR3 spans 18 residues. For the CDR3, the DNA is TGTGCCAGCAGTGCCCTTGGACTAGCGGGAGGAGGTGCAGATACGCAGTATTTT. Translated, it gives CASSALGLAGGGADTQYF.

V and J are TRBV5-1 and TRBJ2-2; 8 nucleotides line up with TRBD2. V was pared by 4 bases and J by 4 bases, with 9 bases of the junction left unmatched. Germline CDR1 reads SGHRS; CDR2 reads YFSETQ. The CDR3 length is 16 residues. Here the CDR3 DNA reads TGCGCCAGCAGCCCGCGGGGGGCGGGGAGCACCGGGGAGCTGTTTTTT. This sequence encodes CASSPRGAGSTGELFF.

This clone has only a few counts. This rearrangement joins TRBV7-9 to TRBJ2-3; TRBD2 agrees at 8 bases. V was clipped by 4 bases and J by 1 base; unmatched bases: 10. The CDR3 extends over 17 amino acids. Germline assignment: CDR1 SEHNR and CDR2 FQNEAQ (reference sequence). The CDR3 nucleotides are TGTGCCAGCAGCTCCTTGGACGGGAGGGCCCGCACAGATACGCAGTATTTT. Its translation is CASSSLDGRARTDTQYF.

V usage is TRBV11-1 and J usage is TRBJ2-1; D possibly corresponds to TRBD2 (5 bases). This CDR3 region has 15 residues. Germline CDR1 and CDR2: SGHAT and FQDESV (reference sequence). The ends were cut back, 5 bases at V and 10 bases at J, with 21 bases in the middle. The CDR3, as DNA: TGTGCCAGCAGCAGAAGGGAGCTATCAGTAGGCGAGCAGTTCTTC. Its translation: CASSRRELSVGEQFF.

The chain couples TRBV7-9 to TRBJ2-3, with 8 bases identical to TRBD2. This CDR3 comprises 16 residues. J gave up 2 bases and V 1 base, and 5 bases lay outside the gene matches. Germline lookup yields CDR1 SEHNR and CDR2 FQNEAQ (reference sequence). CDR3 in amino acids: CASSLVGRGDTDTQYF. The CDR3 bases are TGTGCCAGCAGCTTAGTAGGGCGGGGGGACACAGATACGCAGTATTTT.

The chain carries TRBV10-2 and TRBJ2-2, with a possible D match to TRBD1 (6 bases). Germline CDR1 is WSHSY and CDR2 is SAAADI. The V gene lost 9 bases and the J gene lost 2 bases, with 13 bases spanning the gap. The CDR3 runs 14 residues. This CDR3 reads CASTPGTNTGELFF. The CDR3 DNA follows: TGCGCCAGTACCCCAGGGACAAACACCGGGGAGCTGTTTTTT.

CDR3: CASIQRQGQNYGYTF. CDR3 DNA: TGTGCCAGTATCCAAAGACAGGGCCAGAACTATGGCTACACCTTC. The V and J genes are TRBV6-5 and TRBJ1-2; 7 nucleotides match TRBD1. Trimming removed 9 bases from V and 2 bases from J; junction bases left unmatched: 12. Germline values: CDR1 MNHEY, CDR2 SVGAGI. CDR3 length equals 15 residues.

This chain links TRBV29-1 with TRBJ2-2; TRBD1 matches 10 bases. CDR1 SQVTM and CDR2 ANQGSEA come from the germline V gene. Unmatched junction bases numbered 11, after V lost 4 bases and J lost 6 bases. This CDR3 is 16 amino acids long. The CDR3 DNA sequence: TGCAGCGTTGCCCCGACAGGGGGCGCTGGGGCCGGGGAGCTGTTTTTT. This encodes CSVAPTGGAGAGELFF.

This clone was recorded only once. The V and J genes are TRBV15 and TRBJ1-1; D unresolved. Germline CDR1 is LNHNV and CDR2 is YYDKDF (reference sequence). The ends were cut back, 0 bases at V and 5 bases at J, with 16 bases in the middle. The CDR3 spans 16 residues. The CDR3 region is CATSRDPGEGGTEAFF. As DNA, the CDR3 is TGTGCCACCAGCAGAGATCCAGGAGAGGGTGGGACTGAAGCTTTCTTT.

This clone was detected once. The V and J genes are TRBV6-5 and TRBJ1-2; TRBD1 might be the D (5 bases). Deletions cut 6 bases from V and 4 bases from J, with 12 bases between. The CDR3 totals 13 residues. In germline, CDR1 is MNHEY, CDR2 SVGAGI. The CDR3 is CASRSTVPYGYTF. CDR3 DNA: TGTGCCAGCAGATCGACAGTACCCTATGGCTACACCTTC.

This CDR3 reads CASSQDPGAAYGYGYTF. The CDR3, as DNA: TGTGCCAGCAGCCAAGACCCAGGGGCGGCATACGGCTATGGCTACACCTTC. The chain employs TRBV4-2 and TRBJ1-2, with D possibly matching TRBD1 (6 bases). This CDR3 has 17 amino acids. CDR1 LGHNA and CDR2 YNFKEQ come from the germline V gene. The germline V and J ends were trimmed by 0 bases and 4 bases, with 18 bases remaining between them.

The J gene is TRBJ2-1, the V gene TRBV19; the D is unclear. From germline, CDR1 is LNHDA and CDR2 SQIVND (reference sequence). The CDR3 has 12 amino acids. Trimming shortened V by 6 bases and J by 4 bases, and 7 bases separated the two germline ends. The DNA of the CDR3 is TGTGCCAGTAGGACTCGGTACAATGAGCAGTTCTTC. Translated, it gives CASRTRYNEQFF.

The chain is built from TRBV4-2 and TRBJ2-5, with 11 nucleotides matching TRBD2. From germline, CDR1 is LGHNA and CDR2 YNFKEQ. This CDR3 has 15 amino acids. Trimming took 4 bases from V and 2 from J; bases not matched to a gene: 3. DNA for the CDR3: TGTGCCAGCAGCCCAGGGACTAGCGGACAAGAGACCCAGTACTTC. This codes for CASSPGTSGQETQYF.

The chain joins TRBV6-2 or TRBV6-3 to TRBJ1-6; perhaps TRBD1 as D (6 bases). The CDR3 spans 18 residues. From germline, CDR1 is MNHEY and CDR2 SVGEGT. V lost 2 bases, J lost 0 bases, and 14 bases lay in between. In DNA, the CDR3 is TGTGCCAGCAGTTACCCTGAGACGGACAGCTCCTATAATTCACCCCTCCACTTT. This encodes CASSYPETDSSYNSPLHF.

The chain recombines TRBV28 with TRBJ1-2, with TRBD1 as a possible D gene (5 bases). The V gene lost 3 bases and the J gene lost 8 bases, with 13 bases spanning the gap. Looked up from germline, CDR1 is MDHEN and CDR2 is SYDVKM. CDR3 length: 13 amino acids. The CDR3 sequence is CASSLGQGRGYTF. The CDR3 DNA is TGTGCCAGCAGTTTGGGCCAGGGTAGAGGCTACACCTTC.

This clone was observed a few times. This chain uses TRBV27 with TRBJ2-7; maybe TRBD1 (6 bases). This CDR3 contains 15 residues. CDR1 is MNHEY and CDR2 is SMNVEV in the germline V gene (reference sequence). V gave up 6 bases and J gave up 1 base, with 16 bases separating them. In DNA, the CDR3 is TGTGCCAGCAGGAGGGGACAACCGGGATCCTACGAGCAGTACTTC. Its translation: CASRRGQPGSYEQYF.

The chain links TRBV6-1 to TRBJ2-7; 7 positions agree with TRBD1. From germline, CDR1 is MNHNS and CDR2 SASEGT. J gave up 7 bases and V 3 bases, and 9 bases lay outside the gene matches. The CDR3 covers 14 residues. As DNA, the CDR3 is TGTGCCAGCAGTGATGGGAGAGGGGGCCATGAGCAGTACTTC. As protein: CASSDGRGGHEQYF.

The CDR3 is CASSAGGGWSPLHF. For the CDR3, the DNA is TGTGCCAGCAGCGCAGGGGGCGGTTGGTCACCCCTCCACTTT. J is TRBJ1-6 and V is TRBV28; 8 bases line up with TRBD1. The CDR3 runs to 14 residues. Trimming at V came to 6 bases and at J to 10 bases, leaving 8 bases not matched to a gene. Germline CDR1 is MDHEN and CDR2 is SYDVKM. Looking up the rest from reference TRBV28 and TRBJ1-6 gives the full variable domain: DVKVTQSSRYLVKRTGEKVFLECVQDMDHENMFWYRQDPGLGLRLIYFSYDVKMKEKGDIPEGYSVSREKKERFSLILESASTNQTSMYLCASSAGGGWSPLHFGNGTRLTVT.

The chain carries TRBV25-1 and TRBJ2-7; D is possibly TRBD1 (5 bases). Germline V lookup: CDR1 MGHDK, CDR2 SYGVNS. The CDR3 runs 11 residues. V dropped 7 bases and J dropped 3 bases, with 7 bases sitting between them. The DNA for the CDR3 is TGTGCCAGCACAGACAGCTACGAGCAGTACTTC. Translating it yields CASTDSYEQYF.

The chain has TRBV9 and TRBJ2-4, with D possibly matching TRBD1 (5 bases). The ends were cut back, 0 bases at V and 7 bases at J, with 17 bases in the middle. Per the germline V gene, CDR1 is SGDLS and CDR2 is YYNGEE. This CDR3 spans 16 amino acids. The CDR3 bases are TGTGCCAGCAGCGTAGACGCGACAGCCCGAAGTAACATTCAGTACTTC. Translation gives CASSVDATARSNIQYF. Combining the CDR3 with reference TRBV9 and TRBJ2-4 gives the whole variable domain DSGVTQTPKHLITATGQRVTLRCSPRSGDLSVYWYQQSLDQGLQFLIQYYNGEERAKGNILERFSAQQFPDLHSELNLSSLELGDSALYFCASSVDATARSNIQYFGAGTRLSVL.